The TCR beta chain under discussion was sequenced for a study of shared clonotypes between healthy human individuals. Trimming removed 6 bases from V and 0 bases from J, with 15 bases in between. This CDR3 has 17 amino acids. Germline CDR1 and CDR2: MRHNA and SNTAGT. Worth noting for this clone: Its antigen is unidentified.

Regarding the study as a whole: The generation probabilities recorded for non-shared clonotypes fell below those of clonotypes shared by all four donors. Though the depth was large, rarefaction showed that sorted-subset sequencing was incomplete. Generally, naive subsets came out with larger estimated richness than memory subsets.

Assay: immunoSEQ multiplex PCR; the TCRdb copy retains only in-frame clones and omits some. The table has more than 2,000,000 clones, approximately 95% seen once. Participating donors were healthy, HIV-negative adults free of recent acute infections or vaccinations. The clonotype was recovered from a man younger than 30 in good health. Some clones in this sample may be carry-over from other donors' samples. Sample: naive CD4+ T cells from PBMCs. Subset here: CD45RA+ positively selected. The chain uses TRBV6-4 and TRBJ2-6; D unclear. The DNA for the CDR3 is TGTGCCAGCAGCGCCGGGCCCTTCTTCTCTGGGGCCAACGTCCTGACTTTC. This translates into CASSAGPFFSGANVLTF.